The clone carrying this T cell receptor beta chain has only a few counts. Using its own MiXCR run on the RT-PCR reads, TCRdb lists one record per CDR3 protein. The table records about 540,000 distinct CDR3 sequences, approximately 22% of them present only once. The data were taken from a study of response to subunit inactivated influenza vaccine. The CDR3 consists of 12 residues. The ends were cut back, 6 bases at V and 4 bases at J, with 8 bases in the middle. This sample also belongs to another study, concerning T cells expressing NK-cell markers. That paper adds: UMI-tagged 5'RACE template switching yielded the TCR beta cDNA. It was sorted CD3+CD56+NKG2C+, CD3+CD56+NKG2C- and CD3+CD56-NKG2C+ T cells that supplied the TCR beta repertoires. Seven donors tested HCMV-seropositive and one tested seronegative among the eight sequenced. About 1.0-7.0% of CD8+ T cells in several donors belonged to dominant NKG2C+ clonotypes. It was still unclear whether expanded NKG2C+ T cell clones were HCMV specific.

Sequencing used CD4+ T cells sorted from PBMCs, obtained 11 to 12 days after vaccination. This chain joins TRBV12-3 or TRBV12-4 and TRBJ2-3; D ambiguous. This clonotype was sampled from a man aged 45-65 years who received an inactivated influenza vaccine. The CDR3 DNA sequence: TGTGCCAGCAGCCTTACCTCAGATACGCAGTATTTT. It encodes CASSLTSDTQYF.